Listed here are 27 T cell receptor beta chains from one sample, sequenced in a study of cytomegalovirus exposure and HLA in healthy donors. PCR involved 60 Vbeta and 13 Jbeta primers. The protocol was immunoSEQ multiplex PCR, while the TCRdb copy is restricted to in-frame clones and leaves out a portion. The sample carries tens of thousands of clones, 60% to 80% recorded once. The material sequenced was PBMCs. The receptors were gathered from a man aged 35 to 55 in good health and CMV-seronegative.

This sequence joins TRBV4-1 and TRBJ2-7; 9 bases align to TRBD2. V shed 1 base, J shed 4 bases, and the junction held 11 bases outside the gene matches. CDR3 size: 17 residues. Germline V gives CDR1 MGHRA, CDR2 YSYEKL. Here the CDR3 reads CASSQGYSGSRGYEQYF. CDR3 sequence (DNA): TGCGCCAGCAGCCAAGGATATAGCGGGAGTCGGGGTTACGAGCAGTACTTC.

This clone was seen only a few times. This CDR3 is also generated by other DNA sequences in the sample. The J gene is TRBJ2-7, the V gene TRBV9, with 7 positions matching TRBD2. Germline loops: CDR1 SGDLS, CDR2 YYNGEE. J lost 3 bases, V lost 0 bases, and 3 bases had no gene match. The CDR3 has 14 amino acids. DNA of the CDR3: TGTGCCAGCAGCGTAGATGGGGGGGGCTACGAGCAGTACTTC. This encodes CASSVDGGGYEQYF.

V usage is TRBV11-2 and J usage is TRBJ1-1; 8 nucleotides agree with TRBD1. Losses at the gene ends were 0 bases for V and 9 bases for J; bases not matched to a gene: 6. The CDR3 is 14 amino acids. CDR1 and CDR2 (germline): SGHAT, FQNNGV. CDR3 coding DNA: TGTGCCAGCAGCTTAGATTTTTGGGACAGGCAAGCTTTCTTT. This encodes CASSLDFWDRQAFF.

This clone was seen once. The V call is TRBV19, the J call TRBJ1-4, with D hard to call. The ends were cut back, 1 base at V and 8 bases at J, with 5 bases in the middle. Germline V lookup: CDR1 LNHDA, CDR2 SQIVND (reference sequence). CDR3 size: 12 residues. DNA for the CDR3: TGTGCCAGTAGTATAGGGAGAGAAAAACTGTTTTTT. It yields the protein CASSIGREKLFF.

This clone appeared a single time. The gene calls are TRBV20-1 and TRBJ2-7; D not certain. The CDR3 runs 10 residues. V was trimmed by 5 bases and J by 3 bases, leaving 5 bases between them. CDR1 DFQATT and CDR2 SNEGSKA come from the germline V gene (reference sequence). The CDR3 region is CSADNYEQYF. The CDR3 DNA reads as TGCAGTGCTGACAACTACGAGCAGTACTTC.

The gene calls are TRBV29-1 and TRBJ2-1; tentatively, D is TRBD2 (5 bases). Germline V lookup: CDR1 SQVTM, CDR2 ANQGSEA. Trimming cost V 0 bases and J 6 bases, with 27 bases left between them. This CDR3 has 19 residues. The CDR3 reads CSVEDFYSGHNIGGNEQFF. Here the CDR3 DNA reads TGCAGCGTTGAAGATTTCTACTCCGGGCACAATATTGGAGGCAATGAGCAGTTCTTC.

The V gene is TRBV5-1, the J gene TRBJ2-1; 13 bases are shared with TRBD2. The CDR3 has 15 residues. J gave up 5 bases and V 2 bases, and 1 base lay outside the gene matches. Germline loops: CDR1 SGHRS, CDR2 YFSETQ. CDR3 nucleotides: TGCGCCAGCAGCTTTGGGACTAGCGGGGACAATGAGCAGTTCTTC. Translating it yields CASSFGTSGDNEQFF.

The chain recombines TRBV11-2 with TRBJ1-4; D might be TRBD1 (6 bases). This CDR3 spans 15 amino acids. Looked up from germline, CDR1 is SGHAT and CDR2 is FQNNGV. Trimming took off 0 bases at V and 8 bases at J, with 13 bases between the two ends. The CDR3 sequence is CASSLEYQDREKLFF. CDR3 sequence (DNA): TGTGCCAGCAGCTTAGAATACCAGGACAGAGAAAAACTGTTTTTT.

V usage is TRBV7-3 and J usage is TRBJ2-1; unclear D gene. The CDR3 spans 13 residues. Trimming left V 0 bases short and J 12 bases short, with 12 bases between. Germline CDR1 reads SGHTA; CDR2 reads FQGTGA. The CDR3 reads CASSLTPQTGQFF. DNA of the CDR3: TGTGCCAGCAGCTTAACGCCCCAGACGGGGCAGTTCTTC. Complete variable domain (other parts from reference TRBV7-3 and TRBJ2-1): GAGVSQTPSNKVTEKGKYVELRCDPISGHTALYWYRQSLGQGPEFLIYFQGTGAADDSGLPNDRFFAVRPEGSVSTLKIQRTERGDSAVYLCASSLTPQTGQFFGPGTRLTVL.

The chain employs TRBV19 and TRBJ1-1; TRBD1 aligns across 11 bases. The V and J ends lost 1 base and 4 bases, in that order; junction bases with no gene match: 5. This CDR3 has 16 residues. The germline gives CDR1 LNHDA, CDR2 SQIVND (reference sequence). CDR3 nucleotides: TGTGCCAGTAGTATAGGTGGACAGGGGGCGGGCACTGAAGCTTTCTTT. As protein: CASSIGGQGAGTEAFF.

This clone occurred a few times. The gene calls are TRBV15 and TRBJ1-1, with D possibly being TRBD1 (5 bases). Germline V gene data show CDR1 as LNHNV and CDR2 as YYDKDF (reference sequence). The CDR3 is made up of 14 amino acids. V lost 8 bases and J lost 4, with 17 bases in between. The CDR3 DNA is TGTGCCACCGAAAAGATGGGGGGTGGCACTGAAGCTTTCTTT. It specifies CATEKMGGGTEAFF.

The chain carries TRBV9 and TRBJ1-2, with 11 bases identical to TRBD1. With 3 bases clipped from V and 0 bases from J, the junction kept 4 bases outside the gene matches. This CDR3 has 16 residues. Looked up from germline, CDR1 is SGDLS and CDR2 is YYNGEE. CDR3 coding DNA: TGTGCCAGCAGCGGACGGGACAGGGGGTCTAACTATGGCTACACCTTC. This gives the protein CASSGRDRGSNYGYTF.

The J gene is TRBJ2-4, the V gene TRBV19; possibly TRBD2 for D (5 bases). The CDR3 loop spans 12 amino acids. CDR1 is LNHDA and CDR2 is SQIVND in the germline V gene (reference sequence). The V end was cut by 5 bases, the J end by 12 bases, with 14 bases between. For the CDR3, the DNA is TGTGCCAGTAGTTCTCAGTGGGCGGGTCAGTACTTC. It encodes CASSSQWAGQYF.

This sequence joins TRBV13 and TRBJ1-5; TRBD1 matches at 7 bases. The CDR3 consists of 17 residues. Germline V lookup: CDR1 PRHDT, CDR2 FYEKMQ (reference sequence). Germline trimming cut 5 bases from V and 3 bases from J; bases unmatched to any gene: 13. The CDR3 sequence is CASSATVVDRFNQPQHF. The CDR3 coding sequence is TGTGCCAGCAGCGCGACGGTTGTGGACAGGTTCAATCAGCCCCAGCATTTT.

The gene calls are TRBV19 and TRBJ1-2; no reliable D call. The length of the CDR3 is 14 residues. CDR1 is LNHDA and CDR2 is SQIVND in the germline V gene (reference sequence). V dropped 2 bases and J dropped 4 bases, with 11 bases sitting between them. The CDR3 coding sequence is TGTGCCAGTAGTATATTTCACGGTGCCTATGGCTACACCTTC. Protein product: CASSIFHGAYGYTF. The whole variable domain, remainder taken from reference TRBV19 and TRBJ1-2, is DGGITQSPKYLFRKEGQNVTLSCEQNLNHDAMYWYRQDPGQGLRLIYYSQIVNDFQKGDIAEGYSVSREKKESFPLTVTSAQKNPTAFYLCASSIFHGAYGYTFGSGTRLTVV.

J is TRBJ2-5 and V is TRBV5-1; 8 bases align to TRBD1. Trimming took 0 bases from V and 5 from J; bases not matched to a gene: 6. This CDR3 contains 15 residues. CDR1 and CDR2 (germline): SGHRS, YFSETQ. CDR3 region: CASSLAGGSWETQYF. The CDR3 DNA reads TGCGCCAGCAGCTTGGCAGGGGGCTCGTGGGAGACCCAGTACTTC.

The V gene is TRBV18, the J gene TRBJ2-5; 7 bases align to TRBD2. This CDR3 contains 15 residues. J gave up 4 bases and V 3 bases, and 8 bases lay outside the gene matches. CDR1 KGHSH and CDR2 LQKENI come from the germline V gene. The CDR3 DNA reads TGTGCCAGCTCACCCCCACAGCGGGGTGGAGAGACCCAGTACTTC. This gives the protein CASSPPQRGGETQYF.

V and J are TRBV5-1 and TRBJ2-7, with 7 bases identical to TRBD1. Trimming cost V 5 bases and J 2 bases; bases outside gene matches: 4. The CDR3 consists of 13 residues. Germline values: CDR1 SGHRS, CDR2 YFSETQ. The CDR3 sequence: CASRTTGTYEQYF. DNA for the CDR3: TGCGCCAGCAGAACGACAGGGACCTACGAGCAGTACTTC.

This clone was picked up a small number of times. The chain uses TRBV29-1 and TRBJ1-5, with TRBD1 as a possible D gene (6 bases). CDR1 SQVTM and CDR2 ANQGSEA come from the germline V gene. CDR3 length: 13 amino acids. V lost 8 bases to trimming and J lost 4 bases, with 15 bases between them. CDR3 coding DNA: TGCAGCTTTACTCCAGGGGCGAATCAGCCCCAGCATTTT. Protein product: CSFTPGANQPQHF.

The V call is TRBV4-1, the J call TRBJ1-2; D is possibly TRBD1 (6 bases). The CDR3 length is 17 residues. Deletions cut 1 base from V and 3 bases from J, with 18 bases between. Germline V gene data show CDR1 as MGHRA and CDR2 as YSYEKL. In DNA, the CDR3 is TGCGCCAGCAGCCAAGGGACAGCCAATCCGGGCGACTATGGCTACACCTTC. Residues: CASSQGTANPGDYGYTF.

The genes are TRBV5-1 and TRBJ1-2, with D unclear. The length of the CDR3 is 14 residues. V was clipped by 3 bases and J by 6 bases, with 15 bases between them. Germline V lookup: CDR1 SGHRS, CDR2 YFSETQ. The CDR3 loop is CASSSKAGLDGYTF. The CDR3 DNA reads TGCGCCAGCAGCTCCAAGGCGGGGTTGGATGGCTACACCTTC.

This sequence joins TRBV19 and TRBJ1-2, with unresolved D. The CDR3 length is 11 residues. V gave up 5 bases and J gave up 1 base, with 2 bases separating them. Looked up from germline, CDR1 is LNHDA and CDR2 is SQIVND (reference sequence). Here the CDR3 reads CASSYNYGYTF. Written as DNA, the CDR3 is TGTGCCAGTAGTTATAACTATGGCTACACCTTC.

The chain uses TRBV7-2 and TRBJ2-3; D is possibly TRBD2 (6 bases). The length of the CDR3 is 14 residues. Germline CDR1 reads SGHTA; CDR2 reads FQGNSA. V lost 7 bases to trimming and J lost 10 bases, with 21 bases between them. CDR3 protein: CASTTQQLRGPQYF. CDR3 nucleotides: TGTGCCAGCACCACCCAGCAGTTGCGGGGACCGCAGTATTTT. The whole variable domain, remainder taken from reference TRBV7-2 and TRBJ2-3, is GAGVSQSPSNKVTEKGKDVELRCDPISGHTALYWYRQSLGQGLEFLIYFQGNSAPDKSGLPSDRFSAERTGGSVSTLTIQRTQQEDSAVYLCASTTQQLRGPQYFGPGTRLTVL.

The chain uses TRBV5-6 and TRBJ1-2; D call uncertain. V shed 2 bases and J shed 5 bases, with 16 bases lying between them. This CDR3 is 15 amino acids long. In germline, CDR1 is SGHDT, CDR2 YYEEEE. The CDR3 DNA is TGTGCCAGCAGCTTTGGGAGTAGCATCCCATATGGCTACACCTTC. Amino acid sequence: CASSFGSSIPYGYTF.

This sequence joins TRBV19 and TRBJ2-1, with TRBD2 as a possible D gene (6 bases). Germline V gene sequence: CDR1 LNHDA, CDR2 SQIVND (reference sequence). The CDR3 is 14 residues long. V lost 7 bases, J lost 5 bases, and 15 bases lay in between. The CDR3 nucleotides read TGTGCCAGTACTCCGGCGGGAAAGAACAATGAGCAGTTCTTC. It is translated as CASTPAGKNNEQFF. Full variable domain (missing parts from reference TRBV19 and TRBJ2-1): DGGITQSPKYLFRKEGQNVTLSCEQNLNHDAMYWYRQDPGQGLRLIYYSQIVNDFQKGDIAEGYSVSREKKESFPLTVTSAQKNPTAFYLCASTPAGKNNEQFFGPGTRLTVL.

The CDR3 sequence: CAWSVGGDDTIYF. CDR3 DNA sequence: TGTGCCTGGAGTGTAGGAGGGGATGACACCATATATTTT. The rearrangement joins TRBV30 to TRBJ1-3; D is perhaps TRBD1 (5 bases). The V end was cut by 0 bases, the J end by 8 bases, with 11 bases between. The CDR3 runs 13 residues. The germline V gene encodes CDR1 GTSNPN and CDR2 SVGIG (reference sequence).

This clone was counted between two and nine times. V gene TRBV6-5 combines with J gene TRBJ1-6, with D unclear. Between the trimmed V and J ends, which lost 0 bases and 8 bases, there was a span of 11 bases. Germline CDR1 reads MNHEY; CDR2 reads SVGAGI. The CDR3 consists of 15 residues. The CDR3 nucleotides read TGTGCCAGCAGTTACTCGACACCTCCTGATTCACCCCTCCACTTT. Protein: CASSYSTPPDSPLHF.